A selection of T cell receptor beta chains follows, all from one sample in a study of human versus mouse CDR3 diversity and MHC coevolution. Some clones are missing from TCRdb's copy, which holds only in-frame ones; the method was immunoSEQ multiplex PCR. The table lists about 73,000 clones, about nine tenths of them singletons. The sample was naive CD4+ T cells from blood. The receptors stem from a person aged 30-69 years in good health. Both conserved end residues are part of each CDR3. Fields, in order: V gene, D gene, clone size, J gene, CDR3 DNA, CDR3 protein. A D gene is named only where the DNA matches it firmly. Some rows mark clone size as missing; the rest say once, few, many or name a class of expanded clone.

V gene: TRBV6-5
D gene: TRBD1
clone size: .
J gene: TRBJ1-2
CDR3 DNA: TGTGCCAGGGTTATTAGACGGTCAGGGGGAGGCTACACCTTC
CDR3 protein: CARVIRRSGGGYTF

V gene: TRBV6-5
D gene: .
clone size: .
J gene: TRBJ1-1
CDR3 DNA: TGTGCCAGCAGGGCAGATGGGAACACTGAAGCTTTCTTT
CDR3 protein: CASRADGNTEAFF

V gene: TRBV28
D gene: .
clone size: .
J gene: TRBJ2-7
CDR3 DNA: TGTGCCAGCAGACAGCAGGGTTACGAGCAGTACTTC
CDR3 protein: CASRQQGYEQYF

V gene: TRBV12-2
D gene: .
clone size: .
J gene: TRBJ2-4
CDR3 DNA: TGTGCAAGTCGCTCAGCCCACAGGGCGCACCGAGGTACGAAGAACATTCAGTACTTC
CDR3 protein: CASRSAHRAHRGTKNIQYF

V gene: TRBV7-8
D gene: .
clone size: .
J gene: TRBJ1-4
CDR3 DNA: TGTGCCAGCAGCTTGCAAGGGGGGGGTGGGGAAAAACTGTTTTTT
CDR3 protein: CASSLQGGGGEKLFF

V gene: TRBV6-1
D gene: .
clone size: once
J gene: TRBJ1-2
CDR3 DNA: TGTGCCAGCAGTGCAGATCGACAGGACTATGGCTACACCTTC
CDR3 protein: CASSADRQDYGYTF

V gene: TRBV9
D gene: .
clone size: .
J gene: TRBJ1-2
CDR3 DNA: TGTGCCAGCAGCGTAGAGAGTTATGGCTACACCTTC
CDR3 protein: CASSVESYGYTF

V gene: TRBV6-6
D gene: .
clone size: .
J gene: TRBJ2-1
CDR3 DNA: TGTGCCAGCAGTTATTTGGCAGTTAACCACAATGAGCAGTTCTTC
CDR3 protein: CASSYLAVNHNEQFF

V gene: TRBV25-1
D gene: TRBD2
clone size: .
J gene: TRBJ2-3
CDR3 DNA: TGTGCCAGCAGTAGCGGGACCACCCGGGCAGATACGCAGTATTTT
CDR3 protein: CASSSGTTRADTQYF

V gene: TRBV10-3
D gene: TRBD2
clone size: .
J gene: TRBJ2-3
CDR3 DNA: TGTGCCATCAGTGAGTCCGGGGGGGCAGATACGCAGTATTTT
CDR3 protein: CAISESGGADTQYF

V gene: TRBV18
D gene: .
clone size: once
J gene: TRBJ2-2
CDR3 DNA: TGTGCCAGCTCACCTGGGCTTTCCCAACTCACCGGGGAGCTGTTTTTT
CDR3 protein: CASSPGLSQLTGELFF

V gene: TRBV6-6
D gene: TRBD2
clone size: .
J gene: TRBJ2-7
CDR3 DNA: TGTGCCAGCAGTACCTCTATTGCGGGAGGCTACGAGCAGTACTTC
CDR3 protein: CASSTSIAGGYEQYF

V gene: TRBV7-9
D gene: .
clone size: .
J gene: TRBJ1-4
CDR3 DNA: TGTGCCAGCAGCCTTTACAGGGCGGGGGTTGAAAAACTGTTTTTT
CDR3 protein: CASSLYRAGVEKLFF

V gene: TRBV28
D gene: .
clone size: few
J gene: TRBJ2-2
CDR3 DNA: TGTGCCAGCAGTTCCCCGGGAGTAGGTACCGGGGAGCTGTTTTTT
CDR3 protein: CASSSPGVGTGELFF

V gene: TRBV9
D gene: TRBD1
clone size: .
J gene: TRBJ1-2
CDR3 DNA: TGTGCCAGCAGCGCGGGACAGCGCCTATATGGCTACACCTTC
CDR3 protein: CASSAGQRLYGYTF

V gene: TRBV6-5
D gene: TRBD1
clone size: .
J gene: TRBJ2-7
CDR3 DNA: TGTGCCAGCACCGCCGGACAGGGTCGGTGGGAGCAGTACTTC
CDR3 protein: CASTAGQGRWEQYF

V gene: TRBV10-3
D gene: TRBD2
clone size: .
J gene: TRBJ2-7
CDR3 DNA: TGTGCCATCAGTGAAAGCGGGAGCAACCACGAGCAGTACTTC
CDR3 protein: CAISESGSNHEQYF

V gene: TRBV27
D gene: .
clone size: .
J gene: TRBJ1-2
CDR3 DNA: TGTGCCAGCAGTTTATTGGCAGGTTCTAACTATGGCTACACCTTC
CDR3 protein: CASSLLAGSNYGYTF

V gene: TRBV5-4
D gene: TRBD2
clone size: .
J gene: TRBJ2-1
CDR3 DNA: TGTGCCAGCAGCCCAAGACTAGCGGGGGATGAGCAGTTCTTC
CDR3 protein: CASSPRLAGDEQFF

V gene: TRBV21-1
D gene: .
clone size: .
J gene: TRBJ2-7
CDR3 DNA: TGTGCCAGCAGCAACCGCAGGGGAGGGAGGGTCGAGCAGTACTTC
CDR3 protein: CASSNRRGGRVEQYF

V gene: TRBV7-7
D gene: TRBD2
clone size: few
J gene: TRBJ2-5
CDR3 DNA: TGTGCCAGCAGCTCCGGGGGGCAAGAGACCCAGTACTTC
CDR3 protein: CASSSGGQETQYF

V gene: TRBV30
D gene: .
clone size: once
J gene: TRBJ1-5
CDR3 DNA: TGTGCCTGGAGTGTGGACAGCAGTCAGCCCCAGCATTTT
CDR3 protein: CAWSVDSSQPQHF